These 17 T cell receptor beta chains share one sample of origin, sequenced in a study of beta chain features in type 1 diabetes. The authors reverse transcribed all of the isolated RNA, so sequencing captured expressed TCRB transcripts. TCRdb's copy holds only in-frame clones and misses some; the assay was immunoSEQ multiplex PCR. The sample lists fewer than 400,000 clones, roughly 8% occurring once. Specimen: central memory CD4+ T cells from blood. The receptors derive from a woman younger than 35 in good health.

The chain is built from TRBV25-1 and TRBJ2-3; tentative D call: TRBD2 (5 bases). V lost 3 bases and J lost 5, with 15 bases in between. Germline-derived CDR1 and CDR2 are MGHDK and SYGVNS. There are 15 residues in the CDR3. The CDR3 coding sequence is TGTGCCAGCAGTGATCCCGGGATTGGTGGAGATACGCAGTATTTT. Amino acid sequence: CASSDPGIGGDTQYF.

This clone came up a few times. As DNA, the CDR3 is TGTGCCAGTCGCGCGGGAGATCATTCCTACAATGAGCAGTTCTTC. Residues: CASRAGDHSYNEQFF. The chain combines TRBV19 with TRBJ2-1, with 7 bases identical to TRBD2. Trimming took 8 bases from V and 1 from J; bases not matched to a gene: 8. The CDR3 totals 15 residues. Germline lookup yields CDR1 LNHDA and CDR2 SQIVND (reference sequence). The entire variable domain, with the rest obtained from reference TRBV19 and TRBJ2-1, is as follows: DGGITQSPKYLFRKEGQNVTLSCEQNLNHDAMYWYRQDPGQGLRLIYYSQIVNDFQKGDIAEGYSVSREKKESFPLTVTSAQKNPTAFYLCASRAGDHSYNEQFFGPGTRLTVL.

The V and J genes are TRBV27 and TRBJ1-5; possibly TRBD1 for D (6 bases). Germline V gene data show CDR1 as MNHEY and CDR2 as SMNVEV (reference sequence). Trimming cost V 5 bases and J 4 bases, with 12 bases left between them. This CDR3 has 14 amino acids. In nucleotides, the CDR3 is TGTGCCAGCAGTCGTGATACAGGGAATCAGCCCCAGCATTTT. It encodes CASSRDTGNQPQHF.

The chain couples TRBV2 to TRBJ2-1; 8 bases are a match to TRBD1. This CDR3 is built from 13 residues. Germline CDR1 is SNHLY and CDR2 is FYNNEI. The junction had 2 bases not matched to a gene; V was cut back by 4 bases and J by 6 bases. In DNA, the CDR3 is TGTGCCAGCAGTGGGCAGGGGGCCAATGAGCAGTTCTTC. Protein sequence: CASSGQGANEQFF.

This clone was counted between two and nine times. The CDR3 is CASSLGTGMTNYGYTF. The CDR3 nucleotides read TGTGCCAGCAGCTTGGGTACAGGGATGACTAACTATGGCTACACCTTC. This sequence joins TRBV5-6 and TRBJ1-2; D is perhaps TRBD1 (6 bases). The V end was cut by 0 bases, the J end by 0 bases, with 12 bases between. This CDR3 region has 16 residues. CDR1 is SGHDT and CDR2 is YYEEEE in the germline V gene.

The J gene is TRBJ2-5, the V gene TRBV28; 8 positions match TRBD2. The CDR3 runs 14 residues. The V segment lost 8 bases and the J segment 7 bases; nucleotides outside the gene matches: 12. Germline CDR1 is MDHEN and CDR2 is SYDVKM. This chain's CDR3 is CASLIGGLAGTQYF. Here the CDR3 DNA reads TGTGCCAGCTTAATTGGAGGCCTAGCGGGGACCCAGTACTTC.

This chain links TRBV28 with TRBJ2-7, with D possibly being TRBD1 (6 bases). From germline, CDR1 is MDHEN and CDR2 SYDVKM. This CDR3 has 12 residues. Trimming cost V 6 bases and J 7 bases, with 13 bases left between them. The CDR3 spells CASSVNRGEQYF. CDR3 coding DNA: TGTGCCAGCAGCGTCAATAGGGGGGAGCAGTACTTC.

The J gene is TRBJ2-5, the V gene TRBV2; weak D call: TRBD2 (6 bases). The CDR3 extends over 17 amino acids. V shed 2 bases and J shed 5 bases, with 21 bases lying between them. The germline CDR1 and CDR2 sequences are SNHLY and FYNNEI. The CDR3 sequence is CASSERDGGDGAETQYF. Here the CDR3 DNA reads TGTGCCAGCAGTGAACGGGACGGGGGAGACGGCGCCGAGACCCAGTACTTC.

Only a few counts were recorded for this clone. This chain links TRBV29-1 with TRBJ2-2; 12 positions match TRBD2. The CDR3 is 15 amino acids. After removal of 6 bases from V and 9 bases from J, the junction contained 11 bases not matched to a gene. Germline values: CDR1 SQVTM, CDR2 ANQGSEA. The CDR3 DNA sequence: TGCAGCGTGGGTGGACTAGCGGGATCTAAACGGGAGCTGTTTTTT. It is translated as CSVGGLAGSKRELFF.

V gene TRBV27 combines with J gene TRBJ2-5, with D hard to call. Germline V lookup: CDR1 MNHEY, CDR2 SMNVEV (reference sequence). The CDR3 runs to 14 residues. V was cut by 6 bases and J by 0 bases, with 11 bases left in between. The CDR3 here is CASSYRRNQETQYF. The CDR3 DNA follows: TGTGCCAGCAGCTACCGGAGAAACCAAGAGACCCAGTACTTC.

This sequence joins TRBV7-2 and TRBJ2-3; 9 bases map to TRBD1. The V and J ends lost 5 bases and 3 bases, in that order; junction bases with no gene match: 3. This CDR3 is built from 14 residues. CDR1 is SGHTA, CDR2 FQGNSA, per germline. CDR3 loop: CASSRGQGTDTQYF. The CDR3 DNA sequence: TGTGCCAGCAGCCGCGGACAGGGGACAGATACGCAGTATTTT.

This clone was detected only a few times. The rearrangement links TRBV25-1 to TRBJ2-7, with D tentatively TRBD2 (6 bases). The CDR3 spans 13 residues. Germline-derived CDR1 and CDR2 are MGHDK and SYGVNS. V shed 1 base and J shed 2 bases, with 6 bases lying between them. The CDR3 sequence: CASSEWEAYEQYF. The CDR3 DNA is TGTGCCAGCAGTGAATGGGAGGCCTACGAGCAGTACTTC.

This clone was counted only a few times. The chain joins TRBV7-2 to TRBJ2-4; D is undetermined. This CDR3 region has 16 residues. Germline V lookup: CDR1 SGHTA, CDR2 FQGNSA. V was pared by 5 bases and J by 1 base, with 15 bases between. The CDR3 spells CASSPKRTGAKNIQYF. CDR3 sequence (DNA): TGTGCCAGCAGCCCCAAAAGGACCGGGGCCAAAAACATTCAGTACTTC. The entire variable domain, with the rest obtained from reference TRBV7-2 and TRBJ2-4, is as follows: GAGVSQSPSNKVTEKGKDVELRCDPISGHTALYWYRQSLGQGLEFLIYFQGNSAPDKSGLPSDRFSAERTGGSVSTLTIQRTQQEDSAVYLCASSPKRTGAKNIQYFGAGTRLSVL.

This clone has more than one count but fewer than ten. This CDR3 is also generated by other DNA sequences in the sample. The rearrangement links TRBV20-1 to TRBJ2-1, with TRBD2 as a possible D gene (6 bases). Germline V gives CDR1 DFQATT, CDR2 SNEGSKA (reference sequence). The CDR3 consists of 11 residues. Trimming shortened V by 5 bases and J by 6 bases, and 8 bases separated the two germline ends. The CDR3 protein is CSAPLANEQFF. DNA of the CDR3: TGCAGTGCTCCACTAGCCAATGAGCAGTTCTTC.

For this clone: A read error is the likely source, as a far larger clone sits one nucleotide away. Within the sample, other DNA sequences also encode this same CDR3. The V call is TRBV11-2, the J call TRBJ2-7, with 7 bases that match TRBD1. V lost 5 bases, J lost 3 bases, and 4 bases stayed unmatched. The germline V gene has CDR1 SGHAT and CDR2 FQNNGV. The CDR3 contains 13 residues. The CDR3, as DNA: TGTGCCAGCAGCCGGGACAGAGACTACGAGCAGTACTTC. The encoded protein is CASSRDRDYEQYF. Together with reference TRBV11-2 and TRBJ2-7, the CDR3 gives the full variable domain: EAGVAQSPRYKIIEKRQSVAFWCNPISGHATLYWYQQILGQGPKLLIQFQNNGVVDDSQLPKDRFSAERLKGVDSTLKIQPAKLEDSAVYLCASSRDRDYEQYFGPGTRLTVT.

The chain carries TRBV27 and TRBJ2-7, with D maybe TRBD1 (5 bases). V lost 2 bases, J lost 3 bases, and 11 bases lay in between. CDR1 and CDR2 from the germline V gene are MNHEY and SMNVEV (reference sequence). The CDR3 runs 14 residues. The CDR3 nucleotides are TGTGCCAGCAGTTTAGGGGCACCGTACTACGAGCAGTACTTC. Encoded protein: CASSLGAPYYEQYF.

This clone was seen only a few times. This chain joins TRBV7-9 and TRBJ1-5; the D is unclear. The CDR3 length is 13 residues. Germline loops: CDR1 SEHNR, CDR2 FQNEAQ (reference sequence). The germline V and J ends were trimmed by 2 bases and 5 bases, with 7 bases remaining between them. The CDR3 nucleotides read TGTGCCAGCAGCTTATTCAAAGATCAGCCCCAGCATTTT. This codes for CASSLFKDQPQHF.